The 20 T cell receptor beta chains below all came from one sample that was sequenced in a study of blood T cell dynamics during melanoma immunotherapy. Some clones are missing from TCRdb's copy, which holds only in-frame ones; the method was immunoSEQ multiplex PCR. The table includes about 8,500 clones, 81% detected once. Noted time point: pre-treatment baseline. The sample was blood, taken from a patient treated with checkpoint blockade. Receptors were obtained from a human donor with melanoma.

CDR3 DNA: TGTGCCAGCAGCGGCCTGTTGGGGGCCACTGAAGCTTTCTTT. Its translation is CASSGLLGATEAFF. This chain joins TRBV7-3 and TRBJ1-1, with D possibly TRBD1 on 6 matching bases. The CDR3 runs 14 residues. Germline loops: CDR1 SGHTA, CDR2 FQGTGA. V was clipped by 5 bases and J by 4 bases, with 14 bases between them.

The J gene is TRBJ2-1, the V gene TRBV5-1; the D call may be TRBD1 or TRBD2 (5 bases each). Trimming pared 5 bases from V and 13 bases from J, leaving 13 bases between. There are 11 residues in the CDR3. Germline lookup yields CDR1 SGHRS and CDR2 YFSETQ. CDR3 protein: CASRDGDQQFF. The CDR3 DNA is TGCGCCAGCAGGGACGGGGACCAACAGTTCTTC. Variable domain in full (rest from reference TRBV5-1 and TRBJ2-1): KAGVTQTPRYLIKTRGQQVTLSCSPISGHRSVSWYQQTPGQGLQFLFEYFSETQRNKGNFPGRFSGRQFSNSRSEMNVSTLELGDSALYLCASRDGDQQFFGPGTRLTVL.

For the CDR3, the DNA is TGCAGTGCAAGGAGTGGGTACGAGCAGTACTTC. This gives the protein CSARSGYEQYF. J is TRBJ2-7 and V is TRBV20-1; no firm D call. The V gene lost 6 bases and the J gene lost 4 bases, with 10 bases spanning the gap. CDR1 DFQATT and CDR2 SNEGSKA come from the germline V gene (reference sequence). CDR3 length: 11 amino acids.

The chain recombines TRBV28 with TRBJ1-4; D is uncertain. The CDR3 is made up of 13 amino acids. With 10 bases removed from V and 4 bases from J, the gap between germline ends came to 13 bases. Looked up from germline, CDR1 is MDHEN and CDR2 is SYDVKM. The CDR3 nucleotides read TGTGCCACTTTCAGTCGCTTTAATGAAAAACTGTTTTTT. Amino acid sequence: CATFSRFNEKLFF.

The V gene is TRBV6-5, the J gene TRBJ2-5; 10 bases are shared with TRBD1. The end of the DNA fits TRBJ2-7 better, so the J call may be wrong. In germline, CDR1 is MNHEY, CDR2 SVGAGI. The CDR3 covers 14 residues. CDR3 in DNA: TGTGCCAGCAGTCGGGACAGGGGAACCTACGAGCAGTACTTC. Translated, it gives CASSRDRGTYEQYF.

V and J are TRBV5-1 and TRBJ2-2, with D hard to call. The germline CDR1 and CDR2 sequences are SGHRS and YFSETQ. CDR3 size: 15 residues. Trimming shortened V by 0 bases and J by 0 bases, and 6 bases separated the two germline ends. The CDR3 region is CASSLGTSNTGELFF. The CDR3 DNA sequence: TGCGCCAGCAGCTTGGGGACCTCGAACACCGGGGAGCTGTTTTTT.

V is TRBV6-1 and J is TRBJ2-4; TRBD2 matches at 7 bases. J lost 3 bases, V lost 2 bases, and 7 bases had no gene match. The CDR3 loop spans 16 amino acids. Germline V gives CDR1 MNHNS, CDR2 SASEGT. For the CDR3, the DNA is TGTGCCAGCAGTGAATGGGAGGGGAGGGGCAAAAACATTCAGTACTTC. It is translated as CASSEWEGRGKNIQYF.

This clone is deemed large. The chain recombines TRBV6-1 with TRBJ1-6; 7 nucleotides line up with TRBD1. The CDR3 sequence is 15 residues long. V trimming: 1 base; J trimming: 7 bases; junction bases outside the gene matches: 4. Germline assignment: CDR1 MNHNS and CDR2 SASEGT. The CDR3 loop is CASSEGQGDNSPLHF. DNA of the CDR3: TGTGCCAGCAGTGAAGGACAGGGTGACAATTCACCCCTCCACTTT.

The chain joins TRBV5-5 to TRBJ1-1, with no clear D. Per germline, CDR1 SGHKS and CDR2 YYEKEE (reference sequence). This CDR3 has 13 amino acids. Trimming took 0 bases from V and 4 from J, leaving 7 bases between them. In DNA, the CDR3 is TGTGCCAGCAGCTTGGGACCCTCCACTGAAGCTTTCTTT. As protein: CASSLGPSTEAFF.

The V and J genes are TRBV7-2 and TRBJ2-7; D call uncertain. V was trimmed by 5 bases and J by 2 bases, leaving 7 bases between them. Germline CDR1 is SGHTA and CDR2 is FQGNSA. The CDR3 is made up of 12 amino acids. The CDR3: CASSHGPYEQYF. The CDR3 coding sequence is TGTGCCAGCAGCCATGGGCCCTACGAGCAGTACTTC.

The rearrangement joins TRBV5-6 to TRBJ2-7, with a tentative D call TRBD2 (5 bases). The CDR3 sequence is 14 residues long. V dropped 4 bases and J dropped 6 bases, with 17 bases sitting between them. CDR1 and CDR2 from the germline V gene are SGHDT and YYEEEE. CDR3 nucleotide sequence: TGTGCCAGCAGCCCCGGACTGCCCTCGCGCGAGCAGTACTTC. It specifies CASSPGLPSREQYF. Full variable domain (missing parts from reference TRBV5-6 and TRBJ2-7): DAGVTQSPTHLIKTRGQQVTLRCSPKSGHDTVSWYQQALGQGPQFIFQYYEEEERQRGNFPDRFSGHQFPNYSSELNVNALLLGDSALYLCASSPGLPSREQYFGPGTRLTVT.

V is TRBV7-9 and J is TRBJ2-7; 7 bases are a match to TRBD1. CDR1 and CDR2 (germline): SEHNR, FQNEAQ (reference sequence). CDR3 length equals 14 residues. J gave up 0 bases and V 8 bases, and 7 bases lay outside the gene matches. The CDR3 coding sequence is TGTGCCAGCCATGAGACAGGGCGCTCCTACGAGCAGTACTTC. This encodes CASHETGRSYEQYF.

The count of this clone is one. This chain uses TRBV5-5 with TRBJ2-2; D not certain. V dropped 2 bases and J dropped 1 base, with 6 bases sitting between them. There are 14 residues in the CDR3. Germline loops: CDR1 SGHKS, CDR2 YYEKEE (reference sequence). In nucleotides, the CDR3 is TGTGCCAGCAGCTTTTTACAGAACACCGGGGAGCTGTTTTTT. Translation: CASSFLQNTGELFF.

The CDR3 protein is CASSQDVGSGANVLTF. CDR3 DNA sequence: TGCGCCAGCAGCCAAGATGTAGGGTCTGGGGCCAACGTCCTGACTTTC. V gene TRBV4-3 combines with J gene TRBJ2-6; no definite D call. Per the germline V gene, CDR1 is LGHNA and CDR2 is YSLEER. Trimming removed 0 bases at V and 1 base at J, with 7 bases between. The CDR3 extends over 16 amino acids.

J is TRBJ2-1 and V is TRBV6-5, with 7 bases lining up with TRBD2. Germline V lookup: CDR1 MNHEY, CDR2 SVGAGI. With V trimmed by 3 bases and J by 1 base, 0 bases remained unmatched. The CDR3 is 14 residues long. CDR3: CASSYSGSYNEQFF. The CDR3 DNA follows: TGTGCCAGCAGTTATAGCGGGTCCTACAATGAGCAGTTCTTC.

The chain recombines TRBV28 with TRBJ1-4; maybe TRBD1 (6 bases). The CDR3 loop spans 15 amino acids. The germline gives CDR1 MDHEN, CDR2 SYDVKM. V gave up 6 bases and J gave up 7 bases, with 18 bases separating them. The CDR3, as DNA: TGTGCCAGCAGCGCGGGGGGGCGGAATTTTGAAAAACTGTTTTTT. It encodes CASSAGGRNFEKLFF. The full variable domain, with the rest looked up from reference TRBV28 and TRBJ1-4, is DVKVTQSSRYLVKRTGEKVFLECVQDMDHENMFWYRQDPGLGLRLIYFSYDVKMKEKGDIPEGYSVSREKKERFSLILESASTNQTSMYLCASSAGGRNFEKLFFGSGTQLSVL.

This clone was counted a few times. The V gene is TRBV5-1, the J gene TRBJ1-4; 8 nucleotides agree with TRBD1. CDR1 is SGHRS and CDR2 is YFSETQ in the germline V gene. V shed 4 bases and J 1 base; nucleotides not matched to a gene: 3. The CDR3 extends over 15 amino acids. The CDR3 region is CASSSTGGTNEKLFF. The DNA for the CDR3 is TGCGCCAGCAGCAGTACAGGGGGAACTAATGAAAAACTGTTTTTT.

The gene calls are TRBV11-3 and TRBJ2-7; 12 bases map to TRBD2. Germline-derived CDR1 and CDR2 are SGHNT and YENEEA. J gave up 6 bases and V 5 bases, and 8 bases lay outside the gene matches. The CDR3 sequence is 15 residues long. Here the CDR3 reads CASSALAGGPREQYF. In nucleotides, the CDR3 is TGTGCCAGCAGCGCGCTAGCGGGAGGGCCCCGCGAGCAGTACTTC.

This chain connects TRBV10-3 to TRBJ2-7; 7 bases fit TRBD2. Germline V lookup: CDR1 ENHRY, CDR2 SYGVKD. J lost 2 bases, V lost 10 bases, and 5 bases had no gene match. The length of the CDR3 is 12 residues. In DNA, the CDR3 is TGTGCCACTAGCGGCGGTACCTACGAGCAGTACTTC. Protein sequence: CATSGGTYEQYF.

The chain couples TRBV14 to TRBJ2-3, with D maybe TRBD2 (7 bases). Trimming shortened V by 0 bases and J by 9 bases, and 13 bases separated the two germline ends. In germline, CDR1 is SGHDN, CDR2 FVKESK. The length of the CDR3 is 14 residues. CDR3 residues: CASSQDRGGATQYF. CDR3 bases: TGTGCCAGCAGCCAAGATAGAGGGGGGGCAACGCAGTATTTT. The full variable domain, its missing parts supplied by reference TRBV14 and TRBJ2-3, is EAGVTQFPSHSVIEKGQTVTLRCDPISGHDNLYWYRRVMGKEIKFLLHFVKESKQDESGMPNNRFLAERTGGTYSTLKVQPAELEDSGVYFCASSQDRGGATQYFGPGTRLTVL.